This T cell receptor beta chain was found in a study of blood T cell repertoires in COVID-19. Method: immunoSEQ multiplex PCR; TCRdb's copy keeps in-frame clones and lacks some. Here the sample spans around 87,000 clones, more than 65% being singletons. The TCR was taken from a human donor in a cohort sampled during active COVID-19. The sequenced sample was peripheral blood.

The CDR3 is CASSSPGTSFYEQFF. Here the CDR3 DNA reads TGTGCCAGCAGTTCCCCCGGGACTAGCTTCTATGAGCAGTTCTTC. The V call is TRBV28, the J call TRBJ2-1; 9 positions agree with TRBD2. V was clipped by 4 bases and J by 8 bases; unmatched bases: 9. The length of the CDR3 is 15 residues. The germline gives CDR1 MDHEN, CDR2 SYDVKM.